These 26 T cell receptor beta chains were all obtained from the same sample, sequenced in a study of shared clonotypes between healthy human individuals. TCRdb keeps only in-frame clones here, not all; method: immunoSEQ multiplex PCR. The sample yields 1.6 million or so clones, approximately 98.5% seen once. The sample was naive CD4+ T cells sorted from blood. Indicated subset: CD45RA+ positively selected. Receptors originate from a young man in good health.

The chain carries TRBV28 and TRBJ1-5, with D perhaps TRBD1 (5 bases). V was shortened by 4 bases and J by 14 bases, with 15 bases between the two germline ends. This CDR3 region has 12 residues. Germline lookup yields CDR1 MDHEN and CDR2 SYDVKM. The CDR3 nucleotides read TGTGCCAGCAGTTCAAAGGGACTCCCCGAGCATTTT. This encodes CASSSKGLPEHF.

The chain carries TRBV10-1 and TRBJ2-5, with D tentatively TRBD1 or TRBD2 (5 bases each). Trimming stripped 4 bases from V and 8 bases from J, with 14 bases between. The CDR3 has 13 amino acids. Germline V gene sequence: CDR1 WNHNN, CDR2 SYGVQD (reference sequence). The CDR3 DNA reads as TGCGCCAGCAGTGCTTCAGGGACGGAAACCCAGTACTTC. Amino acids: CASSASGTETQYF.

V and J are TRBV28 and TRBJ2-7; 7 bases fit TRBD1. V gave up 5 bases and J gave up 5 bases; unmatched junction bases: 9. This CDR3 has 14 residues. Looked up from germline, CDR1 is MDHEN and CDR2 is SYDVKM. This CDR3 reads CASSLDRVLDEQYF. The CDR3 DNA follows: TGTGCCAGCAGTCTTGACAGGGTGCTTGACGAGCAGTACTTC. Full variable domain (rest looked up from reference TRBV28 and TRBJ2-7): DVKVTQSSRYLVKRTGEKVFLECVQDMDHENMFWYRQDPGLGLRLIYFSYDVKMKEKGDIPEGYSVSREKKERFSLILESASTNQTSMYLCASSLDRVLDEQYFGPGTRLTVT.

This clone was seen a single time. The V call is TRBV18, the J call TRBJ1-2, with D unclear. This CDR3 has 14 amino acids. Germline V gives CDR1 KGHSH, CDR2 LQKENI. Trimming removed 2 bases at V and 0 bases at J, with 7 bases between. This CDR3 is CASSPDGTNYGYTF. The CDR3 DNA reads as TGTGCCAGCTCACCAGATGGAACTAACTATGGCTACACCTTC.

The V and J genes are TRBV11-3 and TRBJ2-1; D remains ambiguous. The CDR3 has 9 residues. CDR1 SGHNT and CDR2 YENEEA come from the germline V gene. V was shortened by 7 bases and J by 10 bases, with 5 bases between the two germline ends. This CDR3 reads CASKEEQFF. The DNA for the CDR3 is TGTGCCAGCAAAGAGGAGCAGTTCTTC. Using reference TRBV11-3 and TRBJ2-1 for the parts outside the CDR3, the full variable domain is EAGVVQSPRYKIIEKKQPVAFWCNPISGHNTLYWYLQNLGQGPELLIRYENEEAVDDSQLPKDRFSAERLKGVDSTLKIQPAELGDSAVYLCASKEEQFFGPGTRLTVL.

This chain uses TRBV4-3 with TRBJ2-3; 9 bases line up with TRBD2. Unmatched junction bases numbered 4, after V lost 1 base and J lost 2 bases. This CDR3 is built from 16 residues. Germline CDR1 and CDR2: LGHNA and YSLEER. The CDR3 sequence is CASSQALAGYTDTQYF. The CDR3 DNA reads TGCGCCAGCAGCCAAGCCCTAGCGGGGTACACAGATACGCAGTATTTT.

In regard to this clone: Additional DNA sequences in this sample encode the identical CDR3. The chain is built from TRBV18 and TRBJ2-7; 10 nucleotides line up with TRBD2. CDR1 and CDR2 from the germline V gene are KGHSH and LQKENI. This CDR3 is built from 16 residues. With V trimmed by 0 bases and J by 2 bases, 4 bases remained unmatched. The CDR3 sequence is CASSPPGLAGAYEQYF. The DNA of the CDR3 is TGTGCCAGCTCACCACCCGGGCTAGCGGGGGCCTACGAGCAGTACTTC.

The chain carries TRBV5-1 and TRBJ2-7; 9 bases match TRBD2. Germline V gene data show CDR1 as SGHRS and CDR2 as YFSETQ. J lost 2 bases, V lost 2 bases, and 5 bases had no gene match. This CDR3 is built from 15 residues. CDR3 region: CASSLMAGGPYEQYF. The CDR3 DNA is TGCGCCAGCAGCTTAATGGCGGGAGGGCCCTACGAGCAGTACTTC.

This clone was recorded once. The chain combines TRBV6-6 with TRBJ2-2, with D perhaps given as TRBD1 or TRBD2 (6 bases each). Germline V gene data show CDR1 as MNHNY and CDR2 as SVGAGI (reference sequence). CDR3 length: 14 residues. Trimming cost V 4 bases and J 4 bases, with 10 bases left between them. The DNA of the CDR3 is TGTGCCAGCAGTTCGGGGGCGGGCACCGGGGAGCTGTTTTTT. This codes for CASSSGAGTGELFF.

The gene calls are TRBV5-4 and TRBJ2-5; D ambiguous. This CDR3 is 15 amino acids long. CDR1 SGHNT and CDR2 YYREEE come from the germline V gene (reference sequence). The ends were cut back, 0 bases at V and 2 bases at J, with 11 bases in the middle. As DNA, the CDR3 is TGTGCCAGCAGCTTGGCCCTCGCAGTGCAAGAGACCCAGTACTTC. This encodes CASSLALAVQETQYF.

The chain is built from TRBV10-3 and TRBJ2-1, with 7 bases fitting TRBD1. The ends lost 6 bases at V and 4 bases at J; junction bases unmatched: 9. CDR3 length: 15 amino acids. Germline-derived CDR1 and CDR2 are ENHRY and SYGVKD. The CDR3 sequence: CAIRAPGQSYNEQFF. In DNA, the CDR3 is TGTGCCATCAGGGCCCCGGGACAGTCATACAATGAGCAGTTCTTC.

The chain is built from TRBV29-1 and TRBJ2-2; TRBD1 matches at 8 bases. J gave up 7 bases and V 0 bases, and 4 bases lay outside the gene matches. The CDR3 runs 14 residues. Germline lookup yields CDR1 SQVTM and CDR2 ANQGSEA. The CDR3 coding sequence is TGCAGCGTTGAAGACAGGGGGCGCGGCGGGGAGCTGTTTTTT. Amino acids: CSVEDRGRGGELFF.

The chain links TRBV4-1 to TRBJ1-3, with D possibly being TRBD1 (6 bases). V was cut by 1 base and J by 1 base, with 14 bases left in between. This CDR3 region has 17 residues. Per germline, CDR1 MGHRA and CDR2 YSYEKL. CDR3 in amino acids: CASSQAGAGRSGNTIYF. CDR3 sequence (DNA): TGCGCCAGCAGCCAAGCGGGGGCGGGGAGATCTGGAAACACCATATATTTT.

V is TRBV7-9 and J is TRBJ1-2; TRBD1 is a possible D gene (5 bases). In germline, CDR1 is SEHNR, CDR2 FQNEAQ (reference sequence). Between the trimmed V and J ends, which lost 1 base and 3 bases, there was a span of 15 bases. CDR3 length: 16 residues. CDR3 residues: CASSLGFRGSDYGYTF. For the CDR3, the DNA is TGTGCCAGCAGCTTAGGATTTAGGGGCTCGGACTATGGCTACACCTTC.

The V and J genes are TRBV2 and TRBJ2-3; 7 bases map to TRBD2. V lost 5 bases, J lost 5 bases, and 13 bases stayed unmatched. The CDR3 has 16 residues. Germline lookup yields CDR1 SNHLY and CDR2 FYNNEI. CDR3 nucleotides: TGTGCCAGCAGTCGTGTAGGGAATGGGGGGGGAGATACGCAGTATTTT. Residues: CASSRVGNGGGDTQYF.

The chain uses TRBV27 and TRBJ1-4; tentatively, D is TRBD1 (5 bases). The CDR3 loop spans 17 amino acids. V was shortened by 2 bases and J by 7 bases, with 20 bases between the two germline ends. CDR1 and CDR2 from the germline V gene are MNHEY and SMNVEV (reference sequence). The CDR3 loop is CASSLMGGLHRSEKLFF. DNA for the CDR3: TGTGCCAGCAGTTTAATGGGGGGACTTCATCGAAGTGAAAAACTGTTTTTT. Full variable domain (rest looked up from reference TRBV27 and TRBJ1-4): EAQVTQNPRYLITVTGKKLTVTCSQNMNHEYMSWYRQDPGLGLRQIYYSMNVEVTDKGDVPEGYKVSRKEKRNFPLILESPSPNQTSLYFCASSLMGGLHRSEKLFFGSGTQLSVL.

This chain joins TRBV28 and TRBJ2-7, with D tentatively TRBD1 (6 bases). CDR1 and CDR2 from the germline V gene are MDHEN and SYDVKM. Trimming shortened V by 6 bases and J by 4 bases, and 19 bases separated the two germline ends. The CDR3 extends over 15 amino acids. The CDR3 sequence is CASSPLRDKGYEQYF. In DNA, the CDR3 is TGTGCCAGCAGCCCCCTCAGGGACAAAGGATACGAGCAGTACTTC.

The chain carries TRBV11-2 and TRBJ1-2; D not certain. Between the trimmed V and J ends, which lost 5 bases and 0 bases, there was a span of 13 bases. Germline V gene sequence: CDR1 SGHAT, CDR2 FQNNGV. This CDR3 has 15 residues. CDR3: CASSGLRHANYGYTF. The DNA for the CDR3 is TGTGCCAGCAGCGGGCTGCGACATGCTAACTATGGCTACACCTTC.

This chain connects TRBV5-6 to TRBJ2-7; D is uncertain. The CDR3 has 15 residues. The V gene's germline CDR1 is SGHDT and CDR2 YYEEEE. The germline V and J ends were trimmed by 4 bases and 1 base, with 15 bases remaining between them. The CDR3 region is CASSPPARGSYEQYF. In nucleotides, the CDR3 is TGTGCCAGCAGCCCACCCGCCCGCGGTTCCTACGAGCAGTACTTC.

This rearrangement joins TRBV5-4 to TRBJ2-7; 11 nucleotides line up with TRBD2. This CDR3 comprises 15 residues. V was pared by 4 bases and J by 5 bases, with 8 bases of the junction left unmatched. Germline loops: CDR1 SGHNT, CDR2 YYREEE (reference sequence). The CDR3 here is CASSQKLAGVNEQYF. Here the CDR3 DNA reads TGTGCCAGCAGCCAGAAACTAGCGGGAGTCAACGAGCAGTACTTC.

This clone was seen a single time. The rearrangement joins TRBV4-3 to TRBJ2-7, with D perhaps TRBD1 (5 bases). Deletions cut 4 bases from V and 3 bases from J, with 13 bases between. Germline CDR1 reads LGHNA; CDR2 reads YSLEER. The CDR3 has 14 amino acids. The chain's CDR3 is CASSREQGNYEQYF. The CDR3 DNA is TGCGCCAGCAGCCGAGAGCAGGGAAACTACGAGCAGTACTTC.

This chain links TRBV5-1 with TRBJ2-7; D call uncertain. CDR1 is SGHRS and CDR2 is YFSETQ in the germline V gene. This CDR3 comprises 16 residues. The germline V and J ends were trimmed by 4 bases and 2 bases, with 19 bases remaining between them. The DNA of the CDR3 is TGCGCCAGCAGCGCACCGGGCAAAGAAGGGCCCTACGAGCAGTACTTC. Protein: CASSAPGKEGPYEQYF.

This chain connects TRBV7-2 to TRBJ1-1; possibly TRBD1 for D (5 bases). CDR3 size: 13 residues. Germline V lookup: CDR1 SGHTA, CDR2 FQGNSA. V was shortened by 2 bases and J by 5 bases, with 9 bases between the two germline ends. The CDR3 DNA is TGTGCCAGCAGCTTAACCCGACAGACTGAAGCTTTCTTT. Protein sequence: CASSLTRQTEAFF.

The V gene is TRBV28, the J gene TRBJ2-2; 10 positions agree with TRBD1. This CDR3 spans 15 amino acids. V lost 5 bases, J lost 6 bases, and 6 bases stayed unmatched. CDR1 is MDHEN, CDR2 SYDVKM, per germline. This CDR3 reads CASSTLDRGPGELFF. Written as DNA, the CDR3 is TGTGCCAGCAGTACCCTCGACAGGGGGCCCGGGGAGCTGTTTTTT.

The rearrangement uses TRBV9 and TRBJ2-1, with a weak D call TRBD2 (6 bases). The CDR3 runs to 15 residues. V was cut by 0 bases and J by 9 bases, with 16 bases left in between. Germline CDR1 SGDLS, CDR2 YYNGEE. The CDR3 region is CASSVGGTPFGEQFF. The CDR3 nucleotides are TGTGCCAGCAGCGTAGGTGGGACTCCTTTTGGTGAGCAGTTCTTC.

The V call is TRBV10-3, the J call TRBJ2-2; 9 bases are a match to TRBD2. The CDR3 loop spans 16 amino acids. Germline CDR1 ENHRY, CDR2 SYGVKD. J was trimmed by 4 bases and V by 2 bases; bases with no gene match: 5. The CDR3 DNA reads TGTGCCATCAGTGAGCGGCTAGCGGGACCCACCGGGGAGCTGTTTTTT. This codes for CAISERLAGPTGELFF.